Reported below is one T cell receptor beta chain. The antigen remains unidentified. A read error may explain this, as a much larger clone is one base away. This CDR3 region has 13 residues. Germline-derived CDR1 and CDR2 are MNHNY and SVGAGI (reference sequence). The data derive from a study of breast tumors, draining lymph nodes, adjacent tissues. Overall study results and limits: Tumors had less TCR diversity than lymph nodes, more than nontumor tissue.

One entry per CDR3 protein, called by TCRdb with MiXCR from the multiplex PCR reads. This sample yields 150,000 or so distinct CDR3 sequences, of which about 30% are seen a single time; around 4% belongs to the top ten. Axillary draining lymph nodes of breast cancer patients supplied the node samples. Sequences were obtained from axillary lymph node tissue. The clonotype comes from a female donor with breast cancer. Some clones in this sample may be carry-over from other donors' samples. The rearrangement links TRBV6-6 to TRBJ2-1; 10 nucleotides agree with TRBD1. The CDR3 nucleotides are TGTGCCAGCGGTACCCACCGGGACAGGGGTACGGCCTTC. Encoded protein: CASGTHRDRGTAF.